This TCR beta chain is from a study of cytomegalovirus exposure and HLA in healthy donors. Study observations and caveats: The study labeled more than 150 TCR beta chains cytomegalovirus-associated.

Donors were nominally healthy when sampled, though unrecorded immune exposures were likely. A word on this clone: What it binds is unknown.

PCR used 60 Vbeta primers and 13 Jbeta primers. Only in-frame clones appear in the TCRdb table, and some are missing; sequencing was by immunoSEQ multiplex PCR. The sample shows about 190,000 clones, approximately 78% of them seen only once. Sequencing was done on a sample of PBMCs. The receptor was isolated from a young woman in good health and CMV-seronegative.

CDR3 region: CATARIYPLETQYF. DNA for the CDR3: TGTGCCACCGCCAGGATTTATCCATTGGAGACCCAGTACTTC. The chain is built from TRBV27 and TRBJ2-5, with D unclear. CDR1 is MNHEY and CDR2 is SMNVEV in the germline V gene (reference sequence). CDR3 length: 14 amino acids. Trimming pared 10 bases from V and 5 bases from J, leaving 20 bases between.